This T cell receptor beta chain was identified during a study of T cells in Graves' hyperthyroidism and ophthalmopathy. The germline gives CDR1 MDHEN, CDR2 SYDVKM. The J segment lost 10 bases and the V segment lost 6 bases, leaving 12 bases of the junction unmatched. The CDR3 has 15 residues. Researchers amplified the TCR beta CDR3 regions from RNA transcripts. HTBI primers were used for first-round RT-PCR of the TCR CDR3. TCRdb used MiXCR to reprocess the multiplex PCR reads, holding one entry per CDR3 protein. The table includes under 350,000 distinct CDR3 sequences, about an eighth detected once. Findings and limits, study-wide: Expanded thyroid clonotypes (above 0.001) were mostly also found in blood.

As regards this clonotype: The antigen is undetermined.

The TCR was taken from a woman aged 40 to 50 with Graves' ophthalmopathy. The sample consisted of blood. The J gene is TRBJ1-6, the V gene TRBV28; TRBD1 aligns across 7 bases. The CDR3, as DNA: TGTGCCAGCAGGGGTTCAGGGGGGCCTGGATCACCCCTCCACTTT. It codes for CASRGSGGPGSPLHF.